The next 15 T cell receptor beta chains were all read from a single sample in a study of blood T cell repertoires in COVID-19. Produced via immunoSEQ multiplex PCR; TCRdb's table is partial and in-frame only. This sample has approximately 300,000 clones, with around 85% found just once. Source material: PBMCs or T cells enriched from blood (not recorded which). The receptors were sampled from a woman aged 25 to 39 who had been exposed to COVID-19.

The DNA of the CDR3 is TGTGCCAGCAGGTTAGCGGGGATTGGATCAGATACGCAGTATTTT. Translation gives CASRLAGIGSDTQYF. The genes are TRBV28 and TRBJ2-3; 8 nucleotides agree with TRBD2. V shed 6 bases, J shed 4 bases, and the junction held 9 bases outside the gene matches. Germline lookup yields CDR1 MDHEN and CDR2 SYDVKM. The CDR3 consists of 15 residues. Filled out from reference TRBV28 and TRBJ2-3, the complete variable domain reads DVKVTQSSRYLVKRTGEKVFLECVQDMDHENMFWYRQDPGLGLRLIYFSYDVKMKEKGDIPEGYSVSREKKERFSLILESASTNQTSMYLCASRLAGIGSDTQYFGPGTRLTVL.

The CDR3 is CAINPGQGGNEQFF. The CDR3 bases are TGTGCCATCAATCCGGGACAGGGAGGCAATGAGCAGTTCTTC. The J gene is TRBJ2-1, the V gene TRBV10-3; the match to TRBD1 covers 9 bases. The germline V gene has CDR1 ENHRY and CDR2 SYGVKD. This CDR3 has 14 amino acids. V shed 7 bases, J shed 6 bases, and the junction held 7 bases outside the gene matches.

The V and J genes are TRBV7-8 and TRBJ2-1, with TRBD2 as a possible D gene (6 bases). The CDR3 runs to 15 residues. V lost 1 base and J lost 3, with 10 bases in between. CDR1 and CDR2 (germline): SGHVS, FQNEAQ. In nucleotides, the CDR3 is TGTGCCAGCAGCTTAGGCAGCGGGTACTACAATGAGCAGTTCTTC. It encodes CASSLGSGYYNEQFF.

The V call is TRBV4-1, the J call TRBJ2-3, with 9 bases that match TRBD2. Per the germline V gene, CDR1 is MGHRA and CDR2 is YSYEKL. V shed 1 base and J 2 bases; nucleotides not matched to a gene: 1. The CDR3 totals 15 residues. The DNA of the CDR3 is TGCGCCAGCAGCCAAGTGGGACTAGCCACAGATACGCAGTATTTT. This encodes CASSQVGLATDTQYF.

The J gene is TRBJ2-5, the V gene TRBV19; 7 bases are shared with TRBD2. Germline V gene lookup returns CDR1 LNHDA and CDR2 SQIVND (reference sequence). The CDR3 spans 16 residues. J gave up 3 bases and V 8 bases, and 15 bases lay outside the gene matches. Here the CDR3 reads CASSLAAVPREETQYF. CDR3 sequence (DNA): TGTGCCAGTTCCCTAGCGGCGGTGCCAAGAGAAGAGACCCAGTACTTC.

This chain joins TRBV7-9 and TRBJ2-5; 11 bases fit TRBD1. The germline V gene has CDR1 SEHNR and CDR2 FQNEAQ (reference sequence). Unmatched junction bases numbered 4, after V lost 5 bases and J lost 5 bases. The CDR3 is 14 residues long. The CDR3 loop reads CASSADRGPETQYF. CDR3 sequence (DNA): TGTGCCAGCAGCGCGGACAGGGGGCCGGAGACCCAGTACTTC.

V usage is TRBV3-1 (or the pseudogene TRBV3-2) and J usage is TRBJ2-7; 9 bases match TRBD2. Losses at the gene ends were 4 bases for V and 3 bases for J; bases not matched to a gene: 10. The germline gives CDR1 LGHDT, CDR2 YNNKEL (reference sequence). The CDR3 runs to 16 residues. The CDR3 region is CASSRNGGRALYEQYF. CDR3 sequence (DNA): TGTGCCAGCAGCCGAAACGGCGGGAGGGCCCTCTACGAGCAGTACTTC.

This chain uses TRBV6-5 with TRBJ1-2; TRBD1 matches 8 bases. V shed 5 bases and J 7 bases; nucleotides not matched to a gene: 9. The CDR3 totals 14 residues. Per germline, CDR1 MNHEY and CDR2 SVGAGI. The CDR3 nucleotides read TGTGCCAGCAGTCCAATCGACAGGGGAGGTGGCTACACCTTC. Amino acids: CASSPIDRGGGYTF.

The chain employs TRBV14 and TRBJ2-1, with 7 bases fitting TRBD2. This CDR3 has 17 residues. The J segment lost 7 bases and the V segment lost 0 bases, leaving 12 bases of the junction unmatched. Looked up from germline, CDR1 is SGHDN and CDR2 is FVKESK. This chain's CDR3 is CASSQDFISGTENEQFF. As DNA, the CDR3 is TGTGCCAGCAGCCAAGATTTCATAAGCGGGACTGAGAATGAGCAGTTCTTC.

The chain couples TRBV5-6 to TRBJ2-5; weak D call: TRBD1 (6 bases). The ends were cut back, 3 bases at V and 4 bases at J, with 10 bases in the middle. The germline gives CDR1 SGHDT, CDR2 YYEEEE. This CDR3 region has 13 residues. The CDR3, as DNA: TGTGCCAGCAGCTCAGGGGTGAGAGAGACCCAGTACTTC. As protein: CASSSGVRETQYF.

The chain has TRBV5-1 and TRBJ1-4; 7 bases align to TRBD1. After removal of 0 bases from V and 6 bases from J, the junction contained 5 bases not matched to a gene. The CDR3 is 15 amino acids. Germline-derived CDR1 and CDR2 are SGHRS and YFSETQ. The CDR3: CASSLGGTADEKLFF. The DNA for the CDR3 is TGCGCCAGCAGCTTGGGGGGGACAGCCGATGAAAAACTGTTTTTT.

In nucleotides, the CDR3 is TGTGCCAGCAGGGTGATAGAAGAGACCCAGTACTTC. It yields the protein CASRVIEETQYF. The J gene is TRBJ2-5, the V gene TRBV2, with D unresolved. Trimming removed 6 bases at V and 3 bases at J, with 8 bases between. Germline V gene sequence: CDR1 SNHLY, CDR2 FYNNEI. This CDR3 spans 12 amino acids.

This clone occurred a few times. CDR3 residues: CASSPGTGGGNEKLFF. CDR3 nucleotides: TGTGCCAGCTCGCCCGGGACAGGGGGCGGTAATGAAAAACTGTTTTTT. The chain employs TRBV18 and TRBJ1-4, with 12 bases identical to TRBD1. Germline-derived CDR1 and CDR2 are KGHSH and LQKENI. The V segment lost 6 bases and the J segment 4 bases; nucleotides outside the gene matches: 6. This CDR3 has 16 amino acids. Based on the CDR3 plus reference TRBV18 and TRBJ1-4, the full variable domain is NAGVMQNPRHLVRRRGQEARLRCSPMKGHSHVYWYRQLPEEGLKFMVYLQKENIIDESGMPKERFSAEFPKEGPSILRIQQVVRGDSAAYFCASSPGTGGGNEKLFFGSGTQLSVL.

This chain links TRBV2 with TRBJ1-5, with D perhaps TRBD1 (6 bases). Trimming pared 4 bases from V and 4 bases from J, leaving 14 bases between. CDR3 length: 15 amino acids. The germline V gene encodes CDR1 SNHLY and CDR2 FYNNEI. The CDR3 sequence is CASSAERGYNQPQHF. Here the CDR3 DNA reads TGTGCCAGCAGTGCCGAGAGGGGGTATAATCAGCCCCAGCATTTT.

The CDR3 loop reads CASSLTGGRNEQFF. The CDR3 DNA is TGTGCCAGCAGCCTGACAGGGGGAAGAAATGAGCAGTTCTTC. This chain links TRBV14 with TRBJ2-1; 9 bases are shared with TRBD1. This CDR3 region has 14 residues. Germline V gives CDR1 SGHDN, CDR2 FVKESK. V was clipped by 4 bases and J by 7 bases; unmatched bases: 5.